The present entry profiles one T cell receptor (beta chain) with its context. The protocol was immunoSEQ multiplex PCR, while the TCRdb copy is restricted to in-frame clones and leaves out a portion. The sample includes tens of thousands of clones, 80% to 90% of them seen just once. The CDR3 sequence is 17 residues long. V lost 2 bases and J lost 4; bases outside the gene matches: 11. The germline V gene encodes CDR1 LGHNA and CDR2 YNFKEQ. This specimen belongs to a study of cytomegalovirus exposure and HLA in healthy donors. The sample taken for sequencing was PBMCs. The V gene is TRBV4-2, the J gene TRBJ2-7; TRBD2 agrees at 10 bases. This receptor was taken from a woman between 18 and 29 years old in good health and CMV-seronegative. The CDR3 is CASSQPSSGRSRYEQYF. The CDR3 DNA is TGTGCCAGCAGCCAACCCTCTAGCGGGAGAAGTAGGTACGAGCAGTACTTC.